The present T cell receptor beta chain was sequenced within a study of T cells after yellow fever vaccination. Study details: In the case of low-cell-number fractions, SMART-Seq v4 Ultra Low Input was used for preparation.

TCRdb reprocessed the 5' RACE reads via MiXCR and lists one record per CDR3 protein. This sample yields approximately 110,000 distinct CDR3 sequences, of which about 7% are seen a single time; just under 2.5% belongs to the top ten. Points from the study as a whole: A secondary response was less intense yet reached its peak sooner, at day 5 versus 15.

This clonotype was recorded at least ten times. The antigen is unknown. This CDR3 has 13 residues. CDR1 and CDR2 (germline): SGHVS, FNYEAQ. V was trimmed by 1 base and J by 6 bases, leaving 7 bases between them. This sequence joins TRBV7-6 and TRBJ2-1; no clear D gene. The source was CD4+ T cells sorted from PBMCs, collected 10 days after the first yellow fever vaccination. The TCR sequence derives from a young man who received the YFV17D yellow fever vaccine. The CDR3 coding sequence is TGTGCCAGCAGCTTAGGGCTAGTCAATGAGCAGTTCTTC. This gives the protein CASSLGLVNEQFF.